These T cell receptor beta chains were read from a single sample in a study of early T cells in non-severe SARS-CoV-2 infection. MiXCR, applied by TCRdb to the 5' RACE reads, yields one record per CDR3 protein. The sample lists about 73,000 distinct CDR3 sequences, roughly an eighth occurring once. Sequencing used whole blood. These receptors originate from an adult who was a healthcare worker with PCR-confirmed SARS-CoV-2 infection or an uninfected control (not recorded which). Both conserved end residues are part of each CDR3. The order of the fields is J gene, V gene, clone size, CDR3 protein. For some rows the clone size is stated as once, few or many, or as a class when expanded; others skip it.

>TRBJ1-6|TRBV2|NA
CASSELGGEALHF
>TRBJ2-7|TRBV6-2/TRBV6-3|NA
CASPKRGHSREQYF
>TRBJ1-2|TRBV20-1|many
CSARHSGQGRHYGYTF
>TRBJ2-5|TRBV11-2|NA
CASSLVGVQETQYF
>TRBJ2-3|TRBV11-2|NA
CASSLMRTNTDTQYF
>TRBJ2-3|TRBV29-1|many
CSVEVVWGTDTQYF
>TRBJ1-4|TRBV5-6|many
CASSFWQGRNEKLFF
>TRBJ2-7|TRBV7-9|few
CASSLAGLAGNEQYF
>TRBJ1-1|TRBV14|few
CASSQVLGGYTEAFF
>TRBJ1-6|TRBV2|NA
CASIKGGIGSPLHF
>TRBJ1-1|TRBV5-5|NA
CASSRGRGPKNTEAFF
>TRBJ2-3|TRBV4-2|NA
CASSHFTDTQYF
>TRBJ1-6|TRBV20-1|NA
CSARGSLDSPLHF
>TRBJ1-6|TRBV19|many
CASRDGGYNSPLHF
>TRBJ1-1|TRBV7-9|many
CASIQRAATYTEAFF
>TRBJ1-2|TRBV20-1|few
CSASTGPYGYTF
>TRBJ1-5|TRBV12-5|few
CASGASDSNQPQHF
>TRBJ1-1|TRBV20-1|few
CSARDGRGPIAEAFF
>TRBJ2-7|TRBV27|few
CASSLLPSRAGAHPYEQYF
>TRBJ1-2|TRBV28|few
CGNYGYTF
>TRBJ2-7|TRBV7-3|many
CASSLGTGSAEQYF
>TRBJ2-7|TRBV13|few
CASGSSGSYEQYF
>TRBJ1-2|TRBV6-4|few
CASSDSEGQGHGYTF
>TRBJ2-5|TRBV5-1|few
CASSGDPGLETQYF
>TRBJ2-5|TRBV20-1|many
CSASLGHEETQYF
>TRBJ1-2|TRBV2|NA
CASRGDSRGYTF
>TRBJ1-2|TRBV12-3/TRBV12-4|few
CASSRDGYGYTF
>TRBJ1-4|TRBV12-3/TRBV12-4|few
CASSDLEKLFF
>TRBJ2-2|TRBV7-8|few
CASSLLPLGPGELFF
>TRBJ1-6|TRBV20-1|many
CSARVPGQRNSPLHF
>TRBJ2-5|TRBV5-1|NA
CASSLATSATQETQYF
>TRBJ2-6|TRBV7-3|NA
CASSSRGASGGSSSGANVLTF
>TRBJ2-4|TRBV20-1|few
CSAKGGVLNIQYF
>TRBJ2-7|TRBV18|few
CASSPVDRGLPEQYF
>TRBJ2-3|TRBV3-1|few
CASSQGGLRVPPDTQYF
>TRBJ2-2|TRBV7-3|many
CASSLDPPGELFF